Presented here are 6 T cell receptor beta chains from one specimen sequenced in a study of cytomegalovirus exposure and HLA in healthy donors. Primers included in the PCR were 60 Vbeta and 13 Jbeta primers. TCRdb's copy holds only in-frame clones and misses some; the assay was immunoSEQ multiplex PCR. Of about 100,000 clones in the sample, 84% are singletons; the top ten hold 1.2%. Sequenced: PBMCs. The receptors here all came from a woman under 30 in good health and CMV-seronegative.

The V call is TRBV6-5, the J call TRBJ1-5; perhaps TRBD1 as D (6 bases). This CDR3 comprises 15 residues. The V gene lost 5 bases and the J gene lost 6 bases, with 17 bases spanning the gap. The germline V gene has CDR1 MNHEY and CDR2 SVGAGI. CDR3 protein: CASSKQGLWGQPQHF. CDR3 in DNA: TGTGCCAGCAGTAAACAGGGCCTTTGGGGTCAGCCCCAGCATTTT.

J is TRBJ2-3 and V is TRBV7-2, with 10 bases aligning to TRBD2. With V trimmed by 2 bases and J by 6 bases, 11 bases remained unmatched. This CDR3 has 17 residues. CDR1 SGHTA and CDR2 FQGNSA come from the germline V gene. In nucleotides, the CDR3 is TGTGCCAGCAGCTTATTCTGGAGCGGGGGGGCTCGGGATACGCAGTATTTT. Translated, it gives CASSLFWSGGARDTQYF.

Here the CDR3 DNA reads TGTGCCACCTCTGTCGCCTGGACAGGGGGCTACGAGCAGTACTTC. It encodes CATSVAWTGGYEQYF. The chain couples TRBV28 to TRBJ2-7; 10 nucleotides align to TRBD1. CDR1 and CDR2 (germline): MDHEN, SYDVKM. CDR3 length: 15 amino acids. J was trimmed by 3 bases and V by 10 bases; bases with no gene match: 12.

The J gene is TRBJ2-3, the V gene TRBV30, with 8 bases identical to TRBD2. The length of the CDR3 is 12 residues. From germline, CDR1 is GTSNPN and CDR2 SVGIG (reference sequence). Losses at the gene ends were 0 bases for V and 14 bases for J; bases not matched to a gene: 7. CDR3 protein: CAWSVQSGRRYF. The DNA of the CDR3 is TGTGCCTGGAGTGTACAAAGCGGGAGACGGTATTTT.

By sample share, this clone is medium-sized. The chain uses TRBV6-4 and TRBJ2-2, with TRBD2 identical over 8 bases. The CDR3 sequence is 15 residues long. J gave up 4 bases and V 3 bases, and 4 bases lay outside the gene matches. Germline V lookup: CDR1 MRHNA, CDR2 SNTAGT. CDR3 in DNA: TGTGCCAGCAGTGAAAGCGGGGGTTCCACCGGGGAGCTGTTTTTT. This codes for CASSESGGSTGELFF.

The CDR3 spells CASSLARLSGRGTDTQYF. In DNA, the CDR3 is TGTGCCAGCAGCTTAGCGCGATTGAGCGGGAGAGGCACAGATACGCAGTATTTT. The chain carries TRBV7-8 and TRBJ2-3; 8 nucleotides line up with TRBD2. This CDR3 is 18 amino acids long. The ends lost 0 bases at V and 1 base at J; junction bases unmatched: 9. Germline V gene data show CDR1 as SGHVS and CDR2 as FQNEAQ.